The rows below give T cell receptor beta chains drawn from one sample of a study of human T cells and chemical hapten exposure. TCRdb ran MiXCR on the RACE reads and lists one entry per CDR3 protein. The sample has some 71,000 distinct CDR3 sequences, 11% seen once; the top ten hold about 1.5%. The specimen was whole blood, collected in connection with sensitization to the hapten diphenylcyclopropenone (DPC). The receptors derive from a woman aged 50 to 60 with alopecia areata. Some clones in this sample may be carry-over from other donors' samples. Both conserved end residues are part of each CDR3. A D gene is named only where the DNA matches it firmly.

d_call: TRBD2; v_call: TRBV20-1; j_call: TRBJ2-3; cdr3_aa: CSAASGGRGDTQYF
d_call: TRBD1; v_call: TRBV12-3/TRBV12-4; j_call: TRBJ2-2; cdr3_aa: CASRTGSSTGELFF
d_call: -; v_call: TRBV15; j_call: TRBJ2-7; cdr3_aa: CATSRDEQGHIF
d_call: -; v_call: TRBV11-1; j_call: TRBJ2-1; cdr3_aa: CASSVARGPNEQFF
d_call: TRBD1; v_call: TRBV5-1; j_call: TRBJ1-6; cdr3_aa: CASSPGGQGASPLHF
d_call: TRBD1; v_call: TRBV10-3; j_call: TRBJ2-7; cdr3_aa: CAIRTGGDSYEQYF
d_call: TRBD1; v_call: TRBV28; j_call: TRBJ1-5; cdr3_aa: CASSLTRTGGGQPQHF
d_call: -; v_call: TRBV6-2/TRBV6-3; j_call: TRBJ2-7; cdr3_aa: CASSRTTGFYEQYF
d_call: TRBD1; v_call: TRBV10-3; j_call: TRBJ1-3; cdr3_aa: CASGTGDSGNTIYF
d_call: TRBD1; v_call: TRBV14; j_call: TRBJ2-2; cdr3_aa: CASSPGQGAWELFF
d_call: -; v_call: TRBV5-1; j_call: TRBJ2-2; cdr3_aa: CASSPDGYTGELFF
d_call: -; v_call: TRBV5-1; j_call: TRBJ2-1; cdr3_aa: CASQFLNEQFF
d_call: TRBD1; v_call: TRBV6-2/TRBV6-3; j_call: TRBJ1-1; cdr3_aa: CASTTRDRGRNTEAFF
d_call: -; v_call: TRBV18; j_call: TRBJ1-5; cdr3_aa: CASSPGENQPQHF
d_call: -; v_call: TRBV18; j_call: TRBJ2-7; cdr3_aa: CASSPSLEQYF
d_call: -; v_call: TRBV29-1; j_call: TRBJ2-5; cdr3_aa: CSGLPRGMQETQYF
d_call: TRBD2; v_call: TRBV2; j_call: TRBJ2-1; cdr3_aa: CASRLAGGPGNEQFF
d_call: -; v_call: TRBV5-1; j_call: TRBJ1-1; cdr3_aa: CASSFKSTNTEAFF
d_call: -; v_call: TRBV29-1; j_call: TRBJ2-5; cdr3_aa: CSVEPHRQETQYF
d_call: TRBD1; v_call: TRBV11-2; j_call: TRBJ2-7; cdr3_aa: CASSVTGKLGEQYF
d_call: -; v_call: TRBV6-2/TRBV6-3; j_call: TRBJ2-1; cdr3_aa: CASSYKASFYNEQFF
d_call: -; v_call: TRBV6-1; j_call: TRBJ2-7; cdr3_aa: CASSEGWGLEQYF
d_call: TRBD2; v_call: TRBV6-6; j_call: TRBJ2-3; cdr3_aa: CASSPPGGSTDTQYF
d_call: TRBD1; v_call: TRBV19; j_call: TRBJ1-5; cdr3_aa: CASSHPSGGNQPQHF
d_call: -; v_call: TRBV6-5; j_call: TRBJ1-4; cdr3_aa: CASSYQSGGENEKLFF
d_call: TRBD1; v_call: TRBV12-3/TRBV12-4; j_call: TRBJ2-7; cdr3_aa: CASGRDRAVGLVEQYF
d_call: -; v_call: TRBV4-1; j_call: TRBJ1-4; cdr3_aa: CASSQETQTQVEKLFF